This TCR beta chain appears in the sequencing data of a study of blood T cell repertoires in COVID-19. Across the whole study: There were acute and convalescent COVID-19 samples, and they came from the United States, Italy and Spain.

Trimming shortened V by 1 base and J by 0 bases, and 10 bases separated the two germline ends. Germline V gene data show CDR1 as LGHDT and CDR2 as YNNKEL (reference sequence). The CDR3 runs 17 residues. Original processing methods: Estimation of nucleated cell counts was performed using reference gene primer amplification. Only in-frame clones appear in the TCRdb table, and some are missing; sequencing was by immunoSEQ multiplex PCR. That table gives V, J and clone size, and the DNA gave D and trimming. In the table there are 250,000 or so clones, about 80% of which are singletons. The V gene is TRBV3-1 (or the pseudogene TRBV3-2), the J gene TRBJ1-6; maybe TRBD1 (5 bases). The specimen was peripheral blood. The sequence came from a young man who had recovered from COVID-19. The DNA of the CDR3 is TGTGCCAGCAGCCAAGGCCGACAGAGCTCCTATAATTCACCCCTCCACTTT. It is translated as CASSQGRQSSYNSPLHF.